These T cell receptor beta chains were read from a single sample in a study of T-cell memory formation after mild COVID-19. TCRdb reprocessed the 5' RACE reads with MiXCR, giving one entry per CDR3 protein. The sample lists some 7,400 distinct CDR3 sequences; 25% to 40% were seen once. Sequenced material: PBMCs or a T cell subset sorted from them (not recorded which). All receptors derive from an adult woman who had mild COVID-19 (a few samples of this study predate the infection). Cell type and time point are not known. Both conserved end residues are part of each CDR3. D genes are given only for firm matches. Expanded clones are given a class, and other clones once, few, many or no size at all.

v_call	clone_size	j_call	d_call	cdr3_aa	cdr3_nt
TRBV29-1	NA	TRBJ1-3	NA	CSVFDRNNGNTIYF	TGCAGCGTTTTCGACAGGAATAATGGAAACACCATATATTTT
TRBV7-2	NA	TRBJ2-3	NA	CASSVPTDTQYF	TGTGCCAGCAGCGTGCCCACAGATACGCAGTATTTT
TRBV15	many	TRBJ1-2	NA	CATSGDGVGYGYTF	TGTGCCACCAGCGGGGACGGGGTTGGCTATGGCTACACCTTC
TRBV11-2	NA	TRBJ2-1	NA	CASSYTPNEQFF	TGTGCCAGCAGCTACACGCCAAATGAGCAGTTCTTC
TRBV2	many	TRBJ2-1	NA	CASIIQGTWYNEQFF	TGTGCCAGCATCATACAGGGAACGTGGTACAATGAGCAGTTCTTC
TRBV10-3	NA	TRBJ2-7	TRBD1	CAISEGTGVDEQYF	TGTGCCATCAGTGAAGGGACAGGGGTGGACGAGCAGTACTTC
TRBV19	many	TRBJ2-1	NA	CASSPRFLVVGGITYNEQFF	TGTGCCAGTAGTCCCCGTTTTCTAGTGGTCGGAGGGATCACCTACAATGAGCAGTTCTTC
TRBV30	many	TRBJ2-3	NA	CASFSGWADTQYF	TGTGCCTCCTTCTCGGGCTGGGCAGATACGCAGTATTTT
TRBV24-1	many	TRBJ2-6	NA	CATSGAQTSGANVLTF	TGTGCCACCAGTGGGGCCCAGACCTCTGGGGCCAACGTCCTGACTTTC
TRBV2	medium-sized	TRBJ2-7	NA	CASSYPRGREQYF	TGTGCCAGCAGTTACCCTAGAGGCAGAGAGCAGTACTTC
TRBV7-9	NA	TRBJ2-5	TRBD2	CASTGLAGVETQYF	TGTGCCAGTACCGGACTAGCGGGAGTGGAGACCCAGTACTTC
TRBV12-3/TRBV12-4	many	TRBJ2-1	TRBD1	CASSLGTGPYNEQFF	TGTGCCAGCAGTTTAGGGACAGGACCCTACAATGAGCAGTTCTTC
TRBV7-6	large	TRBJ2-1	NA	CASSSRGPYNEQFF	TGTGCCAGCAGCTCCAGGGGCCCCTACAATGAGCAGTTCTTC
TRBV10-3	medium-sized	TRBJ2-1	NA	CAISEWGGGSNEQFF	TGTGCCATCAGTGAGTGGGGTGGTGGTAGCAATGAGCAGTTCTTC
TRBV7-2	medium-sized	TRBJ1-1	NA	CASSPKAGWYRDTEAFF	TGTGCCAGCAGCCCCAAGGCAGGGTGGTATCGAGACACTGAAGCTTTCTTT
TRBV20-1	many	TRBJ2-3	TRBD2	CSADTAFGPSGSRSDTQYF	TGCAGTGCTGATACAGCTTTTGGACCTAGCGGGAGTAGATCAGATACGCAGTATTTT
TRBV27	many	TRBJ2-7	TRBD1	CATGTGPYEQYF	TGTGCCACCGGGACAGGGCCCTACGAGCAGTACTTC
TRBV7-6	many	TRBJ2-7	NA	CASSLGGPPYEQYF	TGTGCCAGCAGCTTAGGGGGTCCCCCCTACGAGCAGTACTTC
TRBV5-1	NA	TRBJ2-7	NA	CASSLQPNRVGHEQYF	TGCGCCAGCAGCTTACAGCCGAACAGGGTGGGTCACGAGCAGTACTTC
TRBV28	NA	TRBJ2-1	TRBD1	CASSFLGQGANEQFF	TGTGCCAGCAGTTTTTTGGGACAGGGGGCGAATGAGCAGTTCTTC
TRBV7-8	NA	TRBJ2-3	TRBD2	CASSLAASGVPDTQYF	TGTGCCAGCAGCTTAGCGGCTAGCGGGGTTCCAGATACGCAGTATTTT
TRBV20-1	many	TRBJ2-7	NA	CSASREFGEQYF	TGCAGTGCCAGTCGGGAGTTTGGCGAGCAGTACTTC
TRBV9	many	TRBJ2-1	TRBD2	CASSARGGLGNEQFF	TGTGCCAGCAGCGCACGGGGGGGCCTGGGCAATGAGCAGTTCTTC
TRBV27	medium-sized	TRBJ2-7	TRBD1	CASSPRQGADEQYF	TGTGCCAGCAGTCCTAGACAGGGGGCGGACGAGCAGTACTTC
TRBV29-1	many	TRBJ1-2	NA	CSVADEGYTF	TGCAGCGTCGCAGATGAGGGCTACACCTTC
TRBV5-1	many	TRBJ2-7	TRBD2	CASSLGVAGGYEQYF	TGCGCCAGCAGCTTGGGGGTAGCGGGAGGATACGAGCAGTACTTC
TRBV6-1	many	TRBJ2-7	TRBD1	CASTQFTGAWGYEQYF	TGTGCCAGCACCCAATTTACAGGGGCCTGGGGATACGAGCAGTACTTC
TRBV14	medium-sized	TRBJ1-1	NA	CASSQVGGARGTEAFF	TGTGCCAGCAGCCAAGTTGGTGGGGCTCGGGGCACTGAAGCTTTCTTT
TRBV12-3/TRBV12-4	medium-sized	TRBJ2-1	TRBD2	CASRYAGVYNEQFF	TGTGCCAGCAGGTATGCGGGAGTCTACAATGAGCAGTTCTTC
TRBV20-1	many	TRBJ1-1	NA	CSAWRGLEAFF	TGCAGTGCTTGGAGGGGCCTCGAAGCTTTCTTT
TRBV9	many	TRBJ1-1	NA	CASSVNKGEAFF	TGTGCCAGCAGCGTAAATAAGGGGGAAGCTTTCTTT
TRBV29-1	NA	TRBJ2-7	TRBD2	CSVSGTSTNEQYF	TGCAGCGTTAGCGGGACTAGCACTAACGAGCAGTACTTC
TRBV5-4	many	TRBJ2-7	NA	CASSLGQEIYEQYF	TGTGCCAGCAGCTTGGGACAGGAGATCTACGAGCAGTACTTC
TRBV20-1	medium-sized	TRBJ2-7	NA	CSARDRSTYEQYF	TGCAGTGCTAGAGATCGGTCAACCTACGAGCAGTACTTC
TRBV6-2/TRBV6-3	medium-sized	TRBJ2-1	NA	CASTPSLAGKYNEQFF	TGTGCCAGCACACCATCCCTGGCGGGAAAATACAATGAGCAGTTCTTC
TRBV27	NA	TRBJ2-5	NA	CASSVRREETQYF	TGTGCCAGCAGTGTAAGGCGGGAAGAGACCCAGTACTTC
TRBV5-1	NA	TRBJ2-3	NA	CASSQGPVRDTQYF	TGCGCCAGCAGCCAGGGCCCGGTGAGAGATACGCAGTATTTT
TRBV25-1	medium-sized	TRBJ2-3	NA	CASSEGHSTDTQYF	TGTGCCAGCTCGGAGGGACACTCCACAGATACGCAGTATTTT
TRBV20-1	many	TRBJ1-5	NA	CSAREGRNQPQHF	TGCAGTGCTAGAGAGGGTAGGAATCAGCCCCAGCATTTT